The rows below give T cell receptor beta chains drawn from one sample of a study of blood T cell repertoires in COVID-19. The repertoire was sequenced with immunoSEQ multiplex PCR; TCRdb's copy has only in-frame clones and lacks some. The sample consists of roughly 87,000 clones, roughly 88% of them appearing once. Sequencing used peripheral blood. Receptor source: a man aged 50-59 years with active COVID-19. The CDR3 runs from the conserved cysteine through the conserved F or W. A D gene is named only where the DNA matches it firmly. The size entry is marked missing in some rows and otherwise reads once, few, many or a size class.

size,J,length,D,V,CDR3,DNA
NA,TRBJ1-2,14,NA,TRBV5-1,CASSHGQSLYGYTF,TGCGCCAGCAGCCATGGACAGTCCCTCTATGGCTACACCTTC
NA,TRBJ1-2,14,NA,TRBV7-9,CASSLLQANYGYTF,TGTGCCAGCAGCTTATTACAGGCTAACTATGGCTACACCTTC
NA,TRBJ2-3,11,TRBD1,TRBV5-6,CASSTGQGEYF,TGTGCCAGCAGCACCGGACAGGGAGAGTATTTT
few,TRBJ1-2,15,TRBD1,TRBV7-2,CASSFAATGFYGYTF,TGTGCCAGCAGCTTCGCCGCGACAGGGTTCTATGGCTACACCTTC
few,TRBJ2-7,14,NA,TRBV7-2,CASSQIPGNYEQYF,TGTGCCAGCAGCCAAATCCCCGGGAACTACGAGCAGTACTTC
NA,TRBJ2-1,15,TRBD1,TRBV24-1,CATSDSRQGNNEQFF,TGTGCCACCAGTGATTCCCGACAGGGAAACAATGAGCAGTTCTTC
once,TRBJ1-2,14,NA,TRBV7-9,CASSLNRGDYGYTF,TGTGCCAGCAGCTTGAACCGGGGTGACTATGGCTACACCTTC
NA,TRBJ1-6,15,NA,TRBV4-3,CASSQGQGNNSPLHF,TGCGCCAGCAGCCAAGGGCAGGGGAATAATTCACCCCTCCACTTT
NA,TRBJ1-2,15,TRBD1,TRBV5-1,CASSPGTGSNYGYTF,TGCGCCAGCAGCCCCGGGACAGGTAGCAACTATGGCTACACCTTC
NA,TRBJ2-1,16,TRBD2,TRBV9,CASSVESVGRDNEQFF,TGTGCCAGCAGCGTAGAATCAGTGGGGAGGGACAATGAGCAGTTCTTC
few,TRBJ1-5,17,NA,TRBV27,CASSLSTGQGSNQPQHF,TGTGCCAGCAGTTTATCGACAGGCCAGGGTAGCAATCAGCCCCAGCATTTT
NA,TRBJ2-7,15,TRBD1,TRBV27,CASSPRWTGAHEQYF,TGTGCCAGCAGTCCAAGATGGACAGGGGCCCACGAGCAGTACTTC
NA,TRBJ2-5,14,TRBD2,TRBV5-1,CASSFSGGQETQYF,TGCGCCAGCAGCTTTTCGGGGGGCCAAGAGACCCAGTACTTC